This T cell receptor (beta chain) was captured in a study of cytomegalovirus exposure and HLA in healthy donors. PCR was performed using 60 Vbeta and 13 Jbeta primers. Sequenced by immunoSEQ multiplex PCR; TCRdb stores in-frame clones only, minus some. The sample includes around 150,000 clones, about 85% of them seen just once. Germline V CDR1 and CDR2: SGHTS, YDEGEE. The CDR3 has 17 amino acids. J lost 0 bases, V lost 7 bases, and 7 bases had no gene match. This sequence originates from a boy aged 2-9 years in good health and CMV-seronegative. The gene calls are TRBV5-8 and TRBJ2-3, with 14 nucleotides matching TRBD2. The source material was PBMCs. The CDR3 nucleotides read TGTGCCAGCGGACTAGCGGGAGGTCCAAGTAGCACAGATACGCAGTATTTT. Encoded protein: CASGLAGGPSSTDTQYF.